The subject of this entry is one T cell receptor beta chain. Reverse transcription of roughly 0.45 to 1 ug RNA used random hexamers. A single record per CDR3 protein comes from TCRdb applying MiXCR to the immunoSEQ multiplex PCR reads. Among 200,000 or so distinct CDR3 sequences listed, 90% to 95% were seen once. The data derive from a study of CD8 T cells in Susac syndrome. V was trimmed by 0 bases and J by 1 base, leaving 15 bases between them. The CDR3 runs 17 residues. Looked up from germline, CDR1 is LGHNA and CDR2 is YNFKEQ. The V call is TRBV4-2, the J call TRBJ1-1, with D hard to call. Sequencing was performed on CD4+ T cells from PBMCs. This receptor was obtained from a human donor with multiple sclerosis. CDR3 sequence (DNA): TGTGCCAGCAGCCAAGATTCATTTTCGCGGGAGAACACTGAAGCTTTCTTT. Protein sequence: CASSQDSFSRENTEAFF.